This record concerns one TCR beta chain sequence. The sample comes from a study of preoperative IRX-2 immunotherapy in early breast cancer. Assay used: immunoSEQ multiplex PCR; TCRdb lists only in-frame clones, some missing. The sample has approximately 96,000 clones, 86% seen once. Noted treatment: preoperative locoregional IRX-2 cytokine immunotherapy. Patients received preoperative, locoregional IRX-2 cytokine immunotherapy in a phase Ib study. Between the trimmed V and J ends, which lost 0 bases and 2 bases, there was a span of 7 bases. Looked up from germline, CDR1 is LNHDA and CDR2 is SQIVND (reference sequence). This CDR3 has 14 residues.

The chain employs TRBV19 and TRBJ1-1; D not resolved. The sequencing here drew on tumor tissue, taken after IRX-2 immunotherapy. The TCR sequence derives from a human donor with breast cancer. Here the CDR3 DNA reads TGTGCCAGTAGTATAGAACCCTCCAACACTGAAGCTTTCTTT. Translating gives CASSIEPSNTEAFF.